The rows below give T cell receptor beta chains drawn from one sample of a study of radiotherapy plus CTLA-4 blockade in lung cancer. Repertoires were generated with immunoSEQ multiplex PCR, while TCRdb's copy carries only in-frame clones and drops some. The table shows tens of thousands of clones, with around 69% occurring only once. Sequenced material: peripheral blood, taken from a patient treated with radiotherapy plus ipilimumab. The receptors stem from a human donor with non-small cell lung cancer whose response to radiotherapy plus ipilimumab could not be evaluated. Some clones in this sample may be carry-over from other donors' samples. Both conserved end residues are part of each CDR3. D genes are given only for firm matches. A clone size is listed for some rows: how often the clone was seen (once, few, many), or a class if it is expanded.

CDR3nt: TGTGCCAGCAGCCCGCCGGACAGGGATGATGGCTACACCTTC
CDR3aa: CASSPPDRDDGYTF
j_gene: TRBJ1-2
v_gene: TRBV5-4
abundance: once
len: 14
d_gene: TRBD1

CDR3nt: TGTGCCAGCAGCATCAACGCAGGGGCATCGGAGACCCAGTACTTC
CDR3aa: CASSINAGASETQYF
j_gene: TRBJ2-5
v_gene: TRBV7-3
abundance: .
len: 15
d_gene: .

CDR3nt: TGTGCCAGTAGTATACGGGGGGGCAGACAAGAGACCCAGTACTTC
CDR3aa: CASSIRGGRQETQYF
j_gene: TRBJ2-5
v_gene: TRBV19
abundance: once
len: 15
d_gene: TRBD2

CDR3nt: TGTGCCACTGTCGGGACAGGGGAACATGGCTACACCTTC
CDR3aa: CATVGTGEHGYTF
j_gene: TRBJ1-2
v_gene: TRBV6-5
abundance: .
len: 13
d_gene: TRBD1

CDR3nt: TGTGCCATCACCGAGAGGGGACCGGGACACGACACCGGGGAGCTGTTTTTT
CDR3aa: CAITERGPGHDTGELFF
j_gene: TRBJ2-2
v_gene: TRBV10-3
abundance: .
len: 17
d_gene: .

CDR3nt: TGTGCCAGCAGCGACCCCCGGGGGGGTGAGACCCAGTACTTC
CDR3aa: CASSDPRGGETQYF
j_gene: TRBJ2-5
v_gene: TRBV7-9
abundance: .
len: 14
d_gene: TRBD2

CDR3nt: TGTGCCAGCAGCTTGCAGCGGGGGCGCCAAGAGACCCAGTACTTC
CDR3aa: CASSLQRGRQETQYF
j_gene: TRBJ2-5
v_gene: TRBV5-4
abundance: .
len: 15
d_gene: TRBD2

CDR3nt: TGTGCCAGCAGCCTACCTCGGGGACAGGGGAGGTCCGCCAACGACAATGAGCAGTTCTTC
CDR3aa: CASSLPRGQGRSANDNEQFF
j_gene: TRBJ2-1
v_gene: TRBV5-4
abundance: .
len: 20
d_gene: TRBD1

CDR3nt: TGTGCCAGCAGCGAGACGTCCGGGTGGGGCAGCGAGCAGTACTTC
CDR3aa: CASSETSGWGSEQYF
j_gene: TRBJ2-7
v_gene: TRBV9
abundance: .
len: 15
d_gene: .

CDR3nt: TGTGCCAGCAGTGAGATATCCAGCGGGGTCGGTAATTCACCCCTCCACTTT
CDR3aa: CASSEISSGVGNSPLHF
j_gene: TRBJ1-6
v_gene: TRBV2
abundance: .
len: 17
d_gene: .

CDR3nt: TGTGCCAGCAGCTTACAGGGTTTCGGGGCCAACGTCCTGACTTTC
CDR3aa: CASSLQGFGANVLTF
j_gene: TRBJ2-6
v_gene: TRBV5-4
abundance: .
len: 15
d_gene: .

CDR3nt: TGTGCCAGCAGTGCAAACAATGAGCAGTTCTTC
CDR3aa: CASSANNEQFF
j_gene: TRBJ2-1
v_gene: TRBV25-1
abundance: .
len: 11
d_gene: .

CDR3nt: TGCGCCAGCAGCCCCCTACAGGGGGCTGATGGCTATGGCTACACCTTC
CDR3aa: CASSPLQGADGYGYTF
j_gene: TRBJ1-2
v_gene: TRBV4-1
abundance: .
len: 16
d_gene: TRBD1

CDR3nt: TGTGCCAGCAGCTTAGGTGCCCAGGTCGAGACCCAGTACTTC
CDR3aa: CASSLGAQVETQYF
j_gene: TRBJ2-5
v_gene: TRBV7-2
abundance: .
len: 14
d_gene: .

CDR3nt: TGTGCCACTCGGGGTCACCCCTCTGGAAACACCATATATTTT
CDR3aa: CATRGHPSGNTIYF
j_gene: TRBJ1-3
v_gene: TRBV5-4
abundance: few
len: 14
d_gene: .

CDR3nt: TGTGCCAGCAGTTACGGGAGGGGGTACGAGCAGTACTTC
CDR3aa: CASSYGRGYEQYF
j_gene: TRBJ2-7
v_gene: TRBV6-5
abundance: .
len: 13
d_gene: .

CDR3nt: TGTGCCAGCAGTTTATCGTTCAGGACAGGCAACTATGGCTACACCTTC
CDR3aa: CASSLSFRTGNYGYTF
j_gene: TRBJ1-2
v_gene: TRBV27
abundance: .
len: 16
d_gene: TRBD1

CDR3nt: TGCAGCGTTGAATTTGGCTCGGGTTCCTACGAGCAGTACTTC
CDR3aa: CSVEFGSGSYEQYF
j_gene: TRBJ2-7
v_gene: TRBV29-1
abundance: .
len: 14
d_gene: .

CDR3nt: TGTGCCAGCAGCTTAGCGGGGGCTAGTAATTCACCCCTCCACTTT
CDR3aa: CASSLAGASNSPLHF
j_gene: TRBJ1-6
v_gene: TRBV7-6
abundance: .
len: 15
d_gene: .

CDR3nt: TGTGCCAGCAGCCCTTGGACTAGCGGGACGGGAAACATTCAGTACTTC
CDR3aa: CASSPWTSGTGNIQYF
j_gene: TRBJ2-4
v_gene: TRBV5-4
abundance: .
len: 16
d_gene: TRBD2

CDR3nt: TGTGCCAGCAGCGTACAGGGGGAAGCGGAGACCCAGTACTTC
CDR3aa: CASSVQGEAETQYF
j_gene: TRBJ2-5
v_gene: TRBV9
abundance: .
len: 14
d_gene: TRBD1

CDR3nt: TGTGCCAGCAGCCCTTCAGGGGGTGGAAACACCATATATTTT
CDR3aa: CASSPSGGGNTIYF
j_gene: TRBJ1-3
v_gene: TRBV5-6
abundance: .
len: 14
d_gene: TRBD1

CDR3nt: TGTGCCAGCAGTTCCACGAACAGGGGAGATACGCAGTATTTT
CDR3aa: CASSSTNRGDTQYF
j_gene: TRBJ2-3
v_gene: TRBV28
abundance: .
len: 14
d_gene: TRBD1

CDR3nt: TGTGCCAGCAGCCTCCAACTCGGGGGGGCCACTGAAGCTTTCTTT
CDR3aa: CASSLQLGGATEAFF
j_gene: TRBJ1-1
v_gene: TRBV5-4
abundance: few
len: 15
d_gene: .

CDR3nt: TGTGCCAGCAGCGTAGCCCCTACAGGGATGAACACTGAAGCTTTCTTT
CDR3aa: CASSVAPTGMNTEAFF
j_gene: TRBJ1-1
v_gene: TRBV9
abundance: .
len: 16
d_gene: .

CDR3nt: TGTGCCAGCAGCAAACGGCCTAGCGGGGATCACAATGAGCAGTTCTTC
CDR3aa: CASSKRPSGDHNEQFF
j_gene: TRBJ2-1
v_gene: TRBV21-1
abundance: few
len: 16
d_gene: .

CDR3nt: TGTGCCTGGGACAGGGTGAACACTGAAGCTTTCTTT
CDR3aa: CAWDRVNTEAFF
j_gene: TRBJ1-1
v_gene: TRBV30
abundance: few
len: 12
d_gene: TRBD1

CDR3nt: TGCGCCAGCAGCCCGGGGGACTTCCAAGAGACCCAGTACTTC
CDR3aa: CASSPGDFQETQYF
j_gene: TRBJ2-5
v_gene: TRBV5-1
abundance: .
len: 14
d_gene: .

CDR3nt: TGTGCCAGCAGTGAGATTAGAGGGTCCTACGAGCAGTACTTC
CDR3aa: CASSEIRGSYEQYF
j_gene: TRBJ2-7
v_gene: TRBV6-1
abundance: .
len: 14
d_gene: .

CDR3nt: TGTGCCAGCTCACGACAGGGAGTAGAAGCTTTCTTT
CDR3aa: CASSRQGVEAFF
j_gene: TRBJ1-1
v_gene: TRBV18
abundance: .
len: 12
d_gene: TRBD1

CDR3nt: TGTGCCAGCAGCTTTGAGACAGGGCGGTCCATTCAGTACTTC
CDR3aa: CASSFETGRSIQYF
j_gene: TRBJ2-4
v_gene: TRBV11-2
abundance: .
len: 14
d_gene: TRBD1

CDR3nt: TGTGCCAGCAGCCCCCATGTGGACATCCCAGATACGCAGTATTTT
CDR3aa: CASSPHVDIPDTQYF
j_gene: TRBJ2-3
v_gene: TRBV5-4
abundance: .
len: 15
d_gene: .

CDR3nt: TGTGCCAGCAGCTTAGCCAGGGTTGGTAATTCACCCCTCCACTTT
CDR3aa: CASSLARVGNSPLHF
j_gene: TRBJ1-6
v_gene: TRBV7-2
abundance: .
len: 15
d_gene: .

CDR3nt: TGTGCCAGTCACCAGGGGAGAAACTATGGCTACACCTTC
CDR3aa: CASHQGRNYGYTF
j_gene: TRBJ1-2
v_gene: TRBV6-5
abundance: .
len: 13
d_gene: .

CDR3nt: TGTGCCAGCAGCTTGTCCCCGACAGGGTACCACGAGCAGTACTTC
CDR3aa: CASSLSPTGYHEQYF
j_gene: TRBJ2-7
v_gene: TRBV5-8
abundance: .
len: 15
d_gene: TRBD1

CDR3nt: TGTGCCAGCAGTTACGGGCAGGAACAAGAGACCCAGTACTTC
CDR3aa: CASSYGQEQETQYF
j_gene: TRBJ2-5
v_gene: TRBV6-5
abundance: few
len: 14
d_gene: .

CDR3nt: TGCAGCGTTGAAGACAGGGGGCAGGTCCCCTACGAGCAGTACTTC
CDR3aa: CSVEDRGQVPYEQYF
j_gene: TRBJ2-7
v_gene: TRBV29-1
abundance: once
len: 15
d_gene: TRBD1

CDR3nt: TGTGCCATCAGTTCAGTGGACAGGGGCTATTCACCCCTCCACTTT
CDR3aa: CAISSVDRGYSPLHF
j_gene: TRBJ1-6
v_gene: TRBV10-3
abundance: few
len: 15
d_gene: TRBD1

CDR3nt: TGTGCCAGCAGCTTACGGACAGGGGAAGGCTACACCTTC
CDR3aa: CASSLRTGEGYTF
j_gene: TRBJ1-2
v_gene: TRBV7-2
abundance: once
len: 13
d_gene: TRBD1

CDR3nt: TGTGCCAGCTCACCTACCGACGGGGTTGAGACCCAGTACTTC
CDR3aa: CASSPTDGVETQYF
j_gene: TRBJ2-5
v_gene: TRBV18
abundance: .
len: 14
d_gene: .

CDR3nt: TGTGCCAGCAGTGCAGTCAGGGGGCGAGGGGACACCATATATTTT
CDR3aa: CASSAVRGRGDTIYF
j_gene: TRBJ1-3
v_gene: TRBV6-1
abundance: .
len: 15
d_gene: TRBD1

CDR3nt: TGTGCCAGCAGGGTGCGGGACAGCAGTGGCAATCAGCCCCAGCATTTT
CDR3aa: CASRVRDSSGNQPQHF
j_gene: TRBJ1-5
v_gene: TRBV2
abundance: .
len: 16
d_gene: TRBD1

CDR3nt: TGTGCCAGCAGCTCCGGACTGACTAACTATGGCTACACCTTC
CDR3aa: CASSSGLTNYGYTF
j_gene: TRBJ1-2
v_gene: TRBV5-6
abundance: .
len: 14
d_gene: .

CDR3nt: TGTGCCAGCAGTGCGAACAGGGAACCCAACTACGAGCAGTACTTC
CDR3aa: CASSANREPNYEQYF
j_gene: TRBJ2-7
v_gene: TRBV2
abundance: .
len: 15
d_gene: .

CDR3nt: TGTGCCAGCTCGCAAGGGACAGCGGAGAGCAATCAGCCCCAGCATTTT
CDR3aa: CASSQGTAESNQPQHF
j_gene: TRBJ1-5
v_gene: TRBV18
abundance: .
len: 16
d_gene: TRBD1

CDR3nt: TGTGCCAGCAGCCCTGATAGCGGGGGGCAGGTAAATGAGCAGTTCTTC
CDR3aa: CASSPDSGGQVNEQFF
j_gene: TRBJ2-1
v_gene: TRBV5-6
abundance: .
len: 16
d_gene: TRBD2

CDR3nt: TGTGCCAGCTCCAGACAGGGTGGTCTACGGAATGAAAAACTGTTTTTT
CDR3aa: CASSRQGGLRNEKLFF
j_gene: TRBJ1-4
v_gene: TRBV27
abundance: once
len: 16
d_gene: TRBD1

CDR3nt: TGTGCCAGCAGCTTAGGACAGGGGCTACGTAATTCACCCCTCCACTTT
CDR3aa: CASSLGQGLRNSPLHF
j_gene: TRBJ1-6
v_gene: TRBV11-2
abundance: .
len: 16
d_gene: TRBD1

CDR3nt: TGTGCCAGCAGTGAAATGACCGGGACAACAAGCTATGGCTACACCTTC
CDR3aa: CASSEMTGTTSYGYTF
j_gene: TRBJ1-2
v_gene: TRBV2
abundance: .
len: 16
d_gene: .

CDR3nt: TGTGCCAGCAGTGAAGAGGGGGAGTACACTGAAGCTTTCTTT
CDR3aa: CASSEEGEYTEAFF
j_gene: TRBJ1-1
v_gene: TRBV2
abundance: once
len: 14
d_gene: .

CDR3nt: TGTGCCAGCAGTGGGGGACAGGGGGGCTATGGCTACACCTTC
CDR3aa: CASSGGQGGYGYTF
j_gene: TRBJ1-2
v_gene: TRBV28
abundance: .
len: 14
d_gene: TRBD1

CDR3nt: TGTGCCAGCAGTTTCGGGGGGCTGGGACAGGGCGAGGAAAAACTGTTTTTT
CDR3aa: CASSFGGLGQGEEKLFF
j_gene: TRBJ1-4
v_gene: TRBV27
abundance: .
len: 17
d_gene: TRBD1